These 25 T cell receptor beta chains share one sample of origin, sequenced in a study of OX40 agonist ivuxolimab in advanced cancers. The data were produced by immunoSEQ multiplex PCR, yet TCRdb's version contains in-frame clones alone and is incomplete. The sample has under 70,000 clones, roughly 89% seen once. Source: CD4+ or CD8+ T cells sorted from blood, taken in a trial of the OX40 agonist ivuxolimab. All receptors come from an adult with an advanced solid tumor such as melanoma, head and neck, liver or kidney cancer.

This clone has only one observation. The chain carries TRBV6-5 and TRBJ2-1; TRBD2 agrees at 8 bases. This CDR3 has 14 residues. The germline V gene encodes CDR1 MNHEY and CDR2 SVGAGI. The V and J ends lost 4 bases and 9 bases, in that order; junction bases with no gene match: 8. CDR3 sequence: CASSSPGLGTEQFF. Written as DNA, the CDR3 is TGTGCCAGCAGTTCTCCGGGACTAGGGACTGAGCAGTTCTTC.

The chain couples TRBV19 to TRBJ2-5, with 8 positions matching TRBD1. Germline V gene data show CDR1 as LNHDA and CDR2 as SQIVND (reference sequence). J was trimmed by 7 bases and V by 5 bases; bases with no gene match: 6. This CDR3 is 13 amino acids long. The CDR3 region is CASSGQGAVTQYF. The CDR3 DNA sequence: TGTGCCAGTAGTGGACAGGGCGCGGTGACCCAGTACTTC.

The chain employs TRBV28 and TRBJ2-2; D unresolved. Germline CDR1 reads MDHEN; CDR2 reads SYDVKM. The V end was cut by 5 bases, the J end by 3 bases, with 13 bases between. The CDR3 is 15 residues long. CDR3 in amino acids: CASSPQPDYTGELFF. CDR3 coding DNA: TGTGCCAGCAGTCCCCAACCCGACTACACCGGGGAGCTGTTTTTT.

This clone was seen more than once but under ten times. J is TRBJ1-2 and V is TRBV29-1, with 11 bases fitting TRBD1. There are 16 residues in the CDR3. Germline V lookup: CDR1 SQVTM, CDR2 ANQGSEA. J lost 5 bases, V lost 4 bases, and 12 bases had no gene match. DNA for the CDR3: TGCAGCGTTGGAGCCTATACCGGGACAGGGGGTTATGGCTACACCTTC. It is translated as CSVGAYTGTGGYGYTF.

This rearrangement joins TRBV6-1 to TRBJ2-7, with 9 bases lining up with TRBD1. V shed 4 bases and J 0 bases; nucleotides not matched to a gene: 4. This CDR3 contains 15 residues. From germline, CDR1 is MNHNS and CDR2 SASEGT. CDR3 in amino acids: CASSAGQGLSYEQYF. The DNA of the CDR3 is TGTGCCAGCAGTGCGGGACAGGGCCTCTCCTACGAGCAGTACTTC.

This clone occurred a few times. The chain is built from TRBV4-1 and TRBJ2-7; 12 bases are shared with TRBD2. Per the germline V gene, CDR1 is MGHRA and CDR2 is YSYEKL. CDR3 length equals 17 residues. V gave up 2 bases and J gave up 2 bases; unmatched junction bases: 7. The CDR3 DNA reads TGCGCCAGCAGCCAACCACTACTAGCGGGAGGAGCCTACGAGCAGTACTTC. Residues: CASSQPLLAGGAYEQYF.

In its sample, this clone was seen once. This chain connects TRBV30 to TRBJ2-1, with D perhaps TRBD1 (6 bases). Trimming stripped 3 bases from V and 14 bases from J, with 17 bases between. Per the germline V gene, CDR1 is GTSNPN and CDR2 is SVGIG (reference sequence). The CDR3 sequence is 12 residues long. The CDR3 region has the DNA TGTGCCTGGAGATCAGCCGGGACAATGGAGTTCTTC. This sequence encodes CAWRSAGTMEFF.

This clone showed up just once. As DNA, the CDR3 is TGTGCCAGCAGTGGACAGGGTTCGGCTCATTCACCCCTCCACTTT. Its protein is CASSGQGSAHSPLHF. The chain employs TRBV2 and TRBJ1-6; 7 positions match TRBD1. The CDR3 covers 15 residues. Germline-derived CDR1 and CDR2 are SNHLY and FYNNEI. With 4 bases clipped from V and 8 bases from J, the junction kept 8 bases outside the gene matches.

This clone came up a few times. The gene calls are TRBV5-1 and TRBJ1-1; D is uncertain. V was shortened by 4 bases and J by 3 bases, with 13 bases between the two germline ends. The length of the CDR3 is 14 residues. Germline V lookup: CDR1 SGHRS, CDR2 YFSETQ. In DNA form, the CDR3 reads TGCGCCAGCAGCCCTGGGTGGGGTGACACTGAAGCTTTCTTT. Translating it yields CASSPGWGDTEAFF.

The chain uses TRBV6-1 and TRBJ1-5; unclear D gene. V was pared by 8 bases and J by 7 bases, with 15 bases between. The length of the CDR3 is 13 residues. The V gene's germline CDR1 is MNHNS and CDR2 SASEGT. CDR3 protein: CASRTASRQPQHF. The CDR3 coding sequence is TGTGCCAGCCGCACTGCATCCAGGCAGCCCCAGCATTTT.

V usage is TRBV4-1 and J usage is TRBJ2-7, with a tentative D call TRBD2 (5 bases). The CDR3 sequence is 15 residues long. From germline, CDR1 is MGHRA and CDR2 YSYEKL. Trimming cost V 0 bases and J 4 bases, with 13 bases left between them. CDR3 amino acids: CASSQDLANAYEQYF. Written as DNA, the CDR3 is TGCGCCAGCAGCCAAGACCTAGCAAATGCGTACGAGCAGTACTTC.

The gene calls are TRBV6-5 and TRBJ1-2, with a possible D match to TRBD1 (6 bases). Germline-derived CDR1 and CDR2 are MNHEY and SVGAGI. Trimming removed 5 bases from V and 0 bases from J, with 7 bases in between. CDR3 length: 13 residues. CDR3 sequence reads: CASSRTANYGYTF. CDR3 in DNA: TGTGCCAGCAGTCGGACAGCTAACTATGGCTACACCTTC.

The V and J genes are TRBV25-1 and TRBJ2-1, with 8 bases lining up with TRBD2. This CDR3 is 16 amino acids long. V lost 4 bases and J lost 7; bases outside the gene matches: 12. Germline-derived CDR1 and CDR2 are MGHDK and SYGVNS. The CDR3 coding sequence is TGTGCCAGCAGTGGCCGGGGAGCGGGAGTGTCAAATGAGCAGTTCTTC. It is translated as CASSGRGAGVSNEQFF.

The CDR3 DNA follows: TGTGCCAGCAGCTTAGAGGTGGCTAGACGAGAGACCCAGTACTTC. Encoded protein: CASSLEVARRETQYF. This chain links TRBV7-2 with TRBJ2-5; D is ambiguous. The CDR3 extends over 15 amino acids. The V end lost 1 base, the J end lost 4 bases, and 13 bases lay between the germline ends. Per the germline V gene, CDR1 is SGHTA and CDR2 is FQGNSA.

The V gene is TRBV5-1, the J gene TRBJ2-1; maybe TRBD1 (5 bases). The CDR3 spans 13 residues. Looked up from germline, CDR1 is SGHRS and CDR2 is YFSETQ. The ends were cut back, 3 bases at V and 10 bases at J, with 14 bases in the middle. The CDR3 sequence is CASSSSDQGEQFF. CDR3 nucleotide sequence: TGCGCCAGCAGCTCCAGCGACCAGGGAGAGCAGTTCTTC.

This sequence joins TRBV5-4 and TRBJ2-3; 7 bases match TRBD2. V dropped 9 bases and J dropped 1; count of bases not matched to a gene: 14. This CDR3 region has 16 residues. Looked up from germline, CDR1 is SGHNT and CDR2 is YYREEE (reference sequence). The chain's CDR3 is CATRRGGSQGTDTQYF. The CDR3 nucleotides read TGTGCCACCAGACGGGGCGGGAGTCAAGGCACAGATACGCAGTATTTT.

This chain uses TRBV6-5 with TRBJ2-7; possible D gene TRBD1, 7 bases. Germline assignment: CDR1 MNHEY and CDR2 SVGAGI. This CDR3 has 14 residues. V was trimmed by 6 bases and J by 5 bases, leaving 17 bases between them. The CDR3 nucleotides read TGTGCCAGCAGCCCCCCACAGGGGAGGAACGAGCAGTACTTC. The encoded protein is CASSPPQGRNEQYF.

The DNA of the CDR3 is TGTGCCAGCAGCGTAGATGGAGCGGGAGGGCCCTACAATGAGCAGTTCTTC. Encoded protein: CASSVDGAGGPYNEQFF. The V gene is TRBV9, the J gene TRBJ2-1; 10 nucleotides align to TRBD2. The CDR3 has 17 amino acids. V lost 0 bases, J lost 2 bases, and 5 bases stayed unmatched. CDR1 SGDLS and CDR2 YYNGEE come from the germline V gene. Looking up the rest from reference TRBV9 and TRBJ2-1 gives the full variable domain: DSGVTQTPKHLITATGQRVTLRCSPRSGDLSVYWYQQSLDQGLQFLIQYYNGEERAKGNILERFSAQQFPDLHSELNLSSLELGDSALYFCASSVDGAGGPYNEQFFGPGTRLTVL.

This chain connects TRBV28 to TRBJ2-3, with a possible D match to TRBD2 (7 bases). The CDR3 extends over 15 amino acids. From germline, CDR1 is MDHEN and CDR2 SYDVKM. Deletions cut 5 bases from V and 2 bases from J, with 14 bases between. The CDR3 sequence is CASSPRGGTTDTQYF. For the CDR3, the DNA is TGTGCCAGCAGTCCGAGGGGGGGGACCACAGATACGCAGTATTTT.

V and J are TRBV5-4 and TRBJ2-1, with 8 bases that match TRBD2. J lost 2 bases, V lost 5 bases, and 9 bases had no gene match. Per germline, CDR1 SGHNT and CDR2 YYREEE (reference sequence). The CDR3 is 16 residues long. DNA of the CDR3: TGTGCCAGCAGTCGAAGCGGGAGCCTCCCCTACAATGAGCAGTTCTTC. It encodes CASSRSGSLPYNEQFF.

A single count supports this clone. This chain connects TRBV19 to TRBJ1-1; 7 bases line up with TRBD1. Trimming cost V 0 bases and J 6 bases; bases outside gene matches: 7. The CDR3 loop spans 15 amino acids. Germline lookup yields CDR1 LNHDA and CDR2 SQIVND (reference sequence). This CDR3 reads CASSIDPKTGSEAFF. CDR3 coding DNA: TGTGCCAGTAGTATAGACCCTAAGACAGGGTCTGAAGCTTTCTTT.

This clone was seen a few times. The chain couples TRBV28 to TRBJ2-5; D gene ambiguous. CDR1 and CDR2 (germline): MDHEN, SYDVKM. V was pared by 10 bases and J by 9 bases, with 21 bases between. This CDR3 has 13 amino acids. The CDR3 coding sequence is TGTGCCATCCAGAGACATACGGCTGGGGCCCAGTACTTC. The encoded protein is CAIQRHTAGAQYF.

V gene TRBV11-2 combines with J gene TRBJ2-1, with 7 nucleotides matching TRBD1. Looked up from germline, CDR1 is SGHAT and CDR2 is FQNNGV. The CDR3 is made up of 18 amino acids. V was clipped by 1 base and J by 0 bases; unmatched bases: 9. The chain's CDR3 is CASSLADTGVGSYNEQFF. For the CDR3, the DNA is TGTGCCAGCAGCTTAGCGGATACAGGGGTTGGCTCCTACAATGAGCAGTTCTTC. Filled out from reference TRBV11-2 and TRBJ2-1, the complete variable domain reads EAGVAQSPRYKIIEKRQSVAFWCNPISGHATLYWYQQILGQGPKLLIQFQNNGVVDDSQLPKDRFSAERLKGVDSTLKIQPAKLEDSAVYLCASSLADTGVGSYNEQFFGPGTRLTVL.

V is TRBV7-9 and J is TRBJ2-5; D is ambiguous. The germline CDR1 and CDR2 sequences are SEHNR and FQNEAQ (reference sequence). V lost 2 bases to trimming and J lost 5 bases, with 9 bases between them. This CDR3 spans 13 amino acids. CDR3 loop: CASSLYGSETQYF. The CDR3 DNA follows: TGTGCCAGCAGCTTATATGGGTCGGAGACCCAGTACTTC.

V gene TRBV19 combines with J gene TRBJ2-2; 8 nucleotides align to TRBD1. This CDR3 spans 16 amino acids. Germline V gene data show CDR1 as LNHDA and CDR2 as SQIVND (reference sequence). J lost 4 bases, V lost 5 bases, and 9 bases had no gene match. CDR3 sequence: CASSQRTGLGTGELFF. The CDR3 DNA reads TGTGCCAGTAGTCAACGGACAGGGCTAGGCACCGGGGAGCTGTTTTTT.